This TCR beta chain was obtained from a study of T cell repertoires in cytomegalovirus infection. The wider study: CMV infection together with matching HLA type was indicated by public TCR beta signatures.

Remarks on this clonotype: The target antigen is unknown.

The CDR3 covers 13 residues. Germline V lookup: CDR1 MNHNS, CDR2 SASEGT. V shed 6 bases and J shed 3 bases, with 11 bases lying between them. TCRdb processed the reads anew with MiXCR; each CDR3 protein has one entry. The repertoire has a few hundred thousand distinct CDR3 sequences, approximately 30% of them found once; the top ten carry roughly 14%. The origin of this receptor is a human donor in good health (CMV status not recorded). Some clones in this sample may be carry-over from other donors' samples. The chain carries TRBV6-1 and TRBJ2-5; possibly TRBD2 for D (6 bases). The sample was cultured PBMCs, taken from culture after CMV antigen stimulation. The CDR3 DNA follows: TGTGCCAGCAGGGCTGGAGGGGAAGAGACCCAGTACTTC. It translates to CASRAGGEETQYF.